A single sample gave rise to the 26 T cell receptor beta chains below, sequenced in a study of shared clonotypes between healthy human individuals. Method: immunoSEQ multiplex PCR; TCRdb's copy keeps in-frame clones and lacks some. The sample yields 1.4 million or so clones, around 98.5% seen once. Sequences were obtained from naive CD4+ T cells sorted from blood. Subset here: CD45RA+ positively selected. The receptors were gathered from a man younger than 45 in good health.

To note about this clone: This sample also contains other DNA sequences that code for the same CDR3. This chain uses TRBV5-1 with TRBJ2-7, with D possibly matching TRBD2 (6 bases). CDR1 is SGHRS, CDR2 YFSETQ, per germline. The V gene lost 0 bases and the J gene lost 1 base, with 11 bases spanning the gap. The CDR3 extends over 15 amino acids. The CDR3 nucleotides read TGCGCCAGCAGCTTGGTCCCGGGGGATTCCTACGAGCAGTACTTC. It codes for CASSLVPGDSYEQYF.

The V call is TRBV19, the J call TRBJ1-1; D remains ambiguous. V lost 6 bases to trimming and J lost 4 bases, with 15 bases between them. CDR3 size: 14 residues. CDR1 LNHDA and CDR2 SQIVND come from the germline V gene (reference sequence). CDR3 nucleotides: TGTGCCAGTAGCAAAACCCCAGTGGGCACTGAAGCTTTCTTT. Amino acids: CASSKTPVGTEAFF.

This clone came up once. The chain employs TRBV5-1 and TRBJ2-1; the D is unclear. The V and J ends lost 4 bases and 12 bases respectively, with 17 bases between them. The CDR3 is 13 residues long. CDR1 is SGHRS and CDR2 is YFSETQ in the germline V gene. Written as DNA, the CDR3 is TGCGCCAGCAGCGCGACCGGGTATAGTGGGCAGTTCTTC. Translation gives CASSATGYSGQFF. Using reference TRBV5-1 and TRBJ2-1 for the parts outside the CDR3, the full variable domain is KAGVTQTPRYLIKTRGQQVTLSCSPISGHRSVSWYQQTPGQGLQFLFEYFSETQRNKGNFPGRFSGRQFSNSRSEMNVSTLELGDSALYLCASSATGYSGQFFGPGTRLTVL.

The CDR3 coding sequence is TGTGCCAGCAGCTTCGACCAAAAGAATCAGCCCCAGCATTTT. Its protein is CASSFDQKNQPQHF. The V gene is TRBV7-4, the J gene TRBJ1-5; the D is unclear. Deletions cut 3 bases from V and 4 bases from J, with 10 bases between. CDR3 length: 14 amino acids. Germline values: CDR1 SGHVT, CDR2 SQSDAQ.

The chain carries TRBV5-5 and TRBJ2-2; no clear D gene. The germline gives CDR1 SGHKS, CDR2 YYEKEE (reference sequence). The CDR3 totals 14 residues. The ends were cut back, 3 bases at V and 9 bases at J, with 15 bases in the middle. Written as DNA, the CDR3 is TGTGCCAGCAGCTCCCACCTGGTGGCCAGGGAGCTGTTTTTT. Protein sequence: CASSSHLVARELFF.

The chain joins TRBV29-1 to TRBJ2-7; possible D gene TRBD1, 5 bases. This CDR3 region has 14 residues. V shed 4 bases and J shed 3 bases, with 16 bases lying between them. The germline V gene encodes CDR1 SQVTM and CDR2 ANQGSEA. The CDR3 protein is CSVGQPQMGYEQYF. In DNA form, the CDR3 reads TGCAGCGTTGGACAGCCGCAGATGGGCTACGAGCAGTACTTC.

The rearrangement links TRBV7-2 to TRBJ2-3, with D possibly matching TRBD1 (6 bases). Germline lookup yields CDR1 SGHTA and CDR2 FQGNSA. The CDR3 consists of 12 residues. CDR3 nucleotides: TGTGCTAGTAGGGACATTCCAGATACGCAGTATTTT. It encodes CASRDIPDTQYF.

The CDR3 sequence is CATRRGTNEKLFF. DNA for the CDR3: TGTGCCACCCGGAGGGGAACTAATGAAAAACTGTTTTTT. The V gene is TRBV6-5, the J gene TRBJ1-4, with a possible D match to TRBD1 (5 bases). V lost 10 bases to trimming and J lost 1 base, with 10 bases between them. The CDR3 covers 13 residues. The germline gives CDR1 MNHEY, CDR2 SVGAGI.

The genes are TRBV5-1 and TRBJ2-2, with unresolved D. Germline-derived CDR1 and CDR2 are SGHRS and YFSETQ. V dropped 4 bases and J dropped 5 bases, with 18 bases sitting between them. The CDR3 consists of 16 residues. The CDR3 reads CASSPMARLGTGELFF. As DNA, the CDR3 is TGCGCCAGCAGCCCAATGGCGAGACTGGGTACCGGGGAGCTGTTTTTT.

This chain uses TRBV7-7 with TRBJ2-7, with a tentative D call TRBD1 (6 bases). Looked up from germline, CDR1 is SSHAT and CDR2 is FNYEAQ (reference sequence). The CDR3 covers 14 residues. The germline V and J ends were trimmed by 1 base and 5 bases, with 12 bases remaining between them. The CDR3 nucleotides are TGTGCCAGCAGCTTAGTCGCAGGGGACAACGAGCAGTACTTC. Amino acid sequence: CASSLVAGDNEQYF.

The chain couples TRBV7-8 to TRBJ2-7; 13 bases line up with TRBD2. Germline lookup yields CDR1 SGHVS and CDR2 FQNEAQ. Losses at the gene ends were 2 bases for V and 1 base for J; bases not matched to a gene: 5. The CDR3 spans 17 residues. The CDR3 loop is CASSLSRLAGGSYEQYF. The CDR3 coding sequence is TGTGCCAGCAGCTTATCCCGACTAGCGGGAGGTTCCTACGAGCAGTACTTC.

This chain links TRBV7-9 with TRBJ2-3; D unclear. This CDR3 contains 14 residues. CDR1 is SEHNR, CDR2 FQNEAQ, per germline (reference sequence). The V end lost 3 bases, the J end lost 1 base, and 8 bases lay between the germline ends. The CDR3 reads CASSLGVRTDTQYF. The CDR3 DNA sequence: TGTGCCAGCAGCTTGGGTGTACGCACAGATACGCAGTATTTT.

The chain uses TRBV10-3 and TRBJ2-1; 13 bases map to TRBD2. Germline V gene data show CDR1 as ENHRY and CDR2 as SYGVKD. V dropped 7 bases and J dropped 7; count of bases not matched to a gene: 10. This CDR3 spans 16 amino acids. The CDR3 region is CAITPVTSGRRNEQFF. As DNA, the CDR3 is TGTGCCATCACCCCTGTGACTAGCGGGAGGAGAAATGAGCAGTTCTTC.

This clone was observed once. The chain is built from TRBV7-2 and TRBJ1-4; D is ambiguous. CDR1 SGHTA and CDR2 FQGNSA come from the germline V gene. V shed 7 bases and J shed 7 bases, with 13 bases lying between them. CDR3 length: 13 residues. CDR3 region: CASNFGVGEKLFF. DNA for the CDR3: TGTGCCAGCAACTTTGGGGTTGGTGAAAAACTGTTTTTT.

V and J are TRBV5-1 and TRBJ2-5, with D perhaps matching TRBD2 (5 bases). CDR1 SGHRS and CDR2 YFSETQ come from the germline V gene. The CDR3 has 13 residues. Trimming pared 4 bases from V and 2 bases from J, leaving 9 bases between. CDR3 DNA sequence: TGCGCCAGCAGCATGACGGGGCAAGAGACCCAGTACTTC. This gives the protein CASSMTGQETQYF. Drawing the rest from reference TRBV5-1 and TRBJ2-5, the complete variable domain is KAGVTQTPRYLIKTRGQQVTLSCSPISGHRSVSWYQQTPGQGLQFLFEYFSETQRNKGNFPGRFSGRQFSNSRSEMNVSTLELGDSALYLCASSMTGQETQYFGPGTRLLVL.

The V and J genes are TRBV7-9 and TRBJ1-4; D ambiguous. V lost 6 bases, J lost 5 bases, and 10 bases lay in between. This CDR3 is 13 amino acids long. In germline, CDR1 is SEHNR, CDR2 FQNEAQ (reference sequence). This CDR3 reads CASRRDTNEKLFF. Here the CDR3 DNA reads TGTGCCAGCAGGAGGGATACGAATGAAAAACTGTTTTTT.

J is TRBJ2-2 and V is TRBV15; perhaps TRBD1 as D (5 bases). The CDR3 consists of 14 residues. The germline V and J ends were trimmed by 7 bases and 6 bases, with 15 bases remaining between them. The germline V gene has CDR1 LNHNV and CDR2 YYDKDF (reference sequence). This CDR3 reads CATTQDRTSGELFF. As DNA, the CDR3 is TGTGCCACCACCCAAGACAGAACGTCCGGGGAGCTGTTTTTT.

The chain joins TRBV27 to TRBJ2-5, with D perhaps matching TRBD1 (5 bases). The CDR3 spans 13 residues. The V gene lost 5 bases and the J gene lost 5 bases, with 12 bases spanning the gap. From germline, CDR1 is MNHEY and CDR2 SMNVEV (reference sequence). CDR3 DNA: TGTGCCAGCAGTCGGCCGGACATGGAGACCCAGTACTTC. Protein product: CASSRPDMETQYF.

V usage is TRBV14 and J usage is TRBJ2-3, with 7 nucleotides matching TRBD1. The CDR3 covers 18 residues. With 0 bases clipped from V and 3 bases from J, the junction kept 12 bases outside the gene matches. Germline CDR1 is SGHDN and CDR2 is FVKESK. For the CDR3, the DNA is TGTGCCAGCAGCCAAGACTGGGTACCAGGGGGTACGACAGATACGCAGTATTTT. Amino acid sequence: CASSQDWVPGGTTDTQYF.

V usage is TRBV4-2 and J usage is TRBJ2-7; a weak D match, TRBD1 (7 bases). Per the germline V gene, CDR1 is LGHNA and CDR2 is YNFKEQ. The V end lost 0 bases, the J end lost 1 base, and 13 bases lay between the germline ends. This CDR3 comprises 16 residues. DNA for the CDR3: TGTGCCAGCAGCCAAGAGTGGGCAGGGGGGTCCTACGAGCAGTACTTC. This codes for CASSQEWAGGSYEQYF.

Turning to this clone: The sample contains more than one DNA sequence encoding this CDR3. This sequence joins TRBV5-1 and TRBJ2-1; 10 bases map to TRBD2. This CDR3 contains 14 residues. V shed 4 bases and J 5 bases; nucleotides not matched to a gene: 3. Per the germline V gene, CDR1 is SGHRS and CDR2 is YFSETQ. The CDR3 coding sequence is TGCGCCAGCAGCGCTACTAGCGGGAACAATGAGCAGTTCTTC. Protein: CASSATSGNNEQFF.

V gene TRBV28 combines with J gene TRBJ2-3; 10 bases are a match to TRBD2. The CDR3 has 16 residues. Germline loops: CDR1 MDHEN, CDR2 SYDVKM. V dropped 3 bases and J dropped 4; count of bases not matched to a gene: 7. This CDR3 is CASSLELAGEADTQYF. DNA for the CDR3: TGTGCCAGCAGTTTGGAGCTAGCGGGAGAGGCAGATACGCAGTATTTT. Full variable domain (missing parts from reference TRBV28 and TRBJ2-3): DVKVTQSSRYLVKRTGEKVFLECVQDMDHENMFWYRQDPGLGLRLIYFSYDVKMKEKGDIPEGYSVSREKKERFSLILESASTNQTSMYLCASSLELAGEADTQYFGPGTRLTVL.

The chain is built from TRBV6-1 and TRBJ2-1; a weak D match, TRBD1 (6 bases). The CDR3 runs 15 residues. Germline V gives CDR1 MNHNS, CDR2 SASEGT. With 4 bases removed from V and 6 bases from J, the gap between germline ends came to 16 bases. The CDR3 sequence: CASSVGVQGTNEQFF. The DNA of the CDR3 is TGTGCCAGCAGTGTAGGGGTACAGGGCACCAATGAGCAGTTCTTC.

The V gene is TRBV11-3, the J gene TRBJ2-3; D is uncertain. Germline-derived CDR1 and CDR2 are SGHNT and YENEEA. V was cut by 2 bases and J by 5 bases, with 5 bases left in between. The CDR3 extends over 12 amino acids. CDR3 in amino acids: CASSLTGDTQYF. The CDR3 nucleotides read TGTGCCAGCAGCTTAACGGGAGATACGCAGTATTTT.

The genes are TRBV30 and TRBJ2-7; a possible D gene is TRBD1 (6 bases). V shed 3 bases and J shed 3 bases, with 15 bases lying between them. The CDR3 runs to 14 residues. Germline V gives CDR1 GTSNPN, CDR2 SVGIG (reference sequence). CDR3 DNA: TGTGCCTGGAGCCCTCTTACAGGGATCTACGAGCAGTACTTC. Translation gives CAWSPLTGIYEQYF.

The J gene is TRBJ2-3, the V gene TRBV5-5, with a possible D match to TRBD2 (5 bases). V was clipped by 4 bases and J by 2 bases, with 14 bases between them. This CDR3 is 15 amino acids long. Germline V CDR1 and CDR2: SGHKS, YYEKEE (reference sequence). The CDR3 DNA sequence: TGTGCCAGCAGCCCGAGGGTCATATTCACAGATACGCAGTATTTT. It translates to CASSPRVIFTDTQYF.